What follows are 26 T cell receptor beta chains derived from one specimen sequenced in a study of cytomegalovirus exposure and HLA in healthy donors. The assay was immunoSEQ multiplex PCR, and TCRdb's table has in-frame clones only and misses some. The sample includes 150,000 to 200,000 clones, 87% of them seen just once. Sample: PBMCs. The receptors come from a woman aged 30 to 39 in good health and CMV-seronegative.

The chain uses TRBV11-2 and TRBJ2-7; 8 positions agree with TRBD2. The V segment lost 5 bases and the J segment 6 bases; nucleotides outside the gene matches: 9. The germline V gene encodes CDR1 SGHAT and CDR2 FQNNGV. The CDR3 covers 14 residues. In nucleotides, the CDR3 is TGTGCCAGCAGCCGGGGGACTAGGAGCTCCGAGCAGTACTTC. Translated, it gives CASSRGTRSSEQYF.

The J gene is TRBJ1-6, the V gene TRBV27; no definite D call. The CDR3 length is 12 residues. Trimming pared 3 bases from V and 7 bases from J, leaving 4 bases between. Germline assignment: CDR1 MNHEY and CDR2 SMNVEV (reference sequence). Here the CDR3 DNA reads TGTGCCAGCAGTTTCCGGAATTCACCCCTCCACTTT. It codes for CASSFRNSPLHF.

This clone was seen only once. V is TRBV15 and J is TRBJ1-1; D uncertain. V lost 6 bases and J 7 bases, leaving 21 bases between the germline ends. Germline values: CDR1 LNHNV, CDR2 YYDKDF (reference sequence). CDR3 length equals 15 residues. CDR3 in amino acids: CATRSGPAGAFEAFF. CDR3 DNA: TGTGCCACCAGGAGCGGGCCCGCCGGCGCCTTTGAAGCTTTCTTT. The full variable domain, completed using reference TRBV15 and TRBJ1-1, is DAMVIQNPRYQVTQFGKPVTLSCSQTLNHNVMYWYQQKSSQAPKLLFHYYDKDFNNEADTPDNFQSRRPNTSFCFLDIRSPGLGDTAMYLCATRSGPAGAFEAFFGQGTRLTVV.

The CDR3 loop reads CASSLGQGANSPLHF. CDR3 nucleotide sequence: TGTGCCAGCAGTCTAGGACAGGGCGCTAATTCACCCCTCCACTTT. The chain has TRBV14 and TRBJ1-6, with 8 nucleotides matching TRBD1. J was trimmed by 6 bases and V by 6 bases; bases with no gene match: 7. The germline V gene has CDR1 SGHDN and CDR2 FVKESK. CDR3 length: 15 residues.

The chain combines TRBV10-3 with TRBJ1-2; TRBD1 matches at 7 bases. CDR3 length equals 14 residues. CDR1 and CDR2 (germline): ENHRY, SYGVKD. Germline trimming cut 2 bases from V and 4 bases from J; bases unmatched to any gene: 4. CDR3 residues: CAISERGQSYGYTF. The DNA for the CDR3 is TGTGCCATCAGTGAGCGGGGACAGAGCTATGGCTACACCTTC.

The V call is TRBV15, the J call TRBJ2-1; 12 positions agree with TRBD1. The V segment lost 8 bases and the J segment 6 bases; nucleotides outside the gene matches: 5. This CDR3 contains 14 residues. CDR1 is LNHNV, CDR2 YYDKDF, per germline (reference sequence). CDR3 protein: CATSGTGGINEQFF. CDR3 coding DNA: TGTGCCACCTCCGGGACAGGGGGCATCAATGAGCAGTTCTTC.

The chain has TRBV2 and TRBJ2-3; TRBD2 matches 7 bases. Germline V gene sequence: CDR1 SNHLY, CDR2 FYNNEI. The CDR3 is made up of 14 amino acids. J lost 3 bases, V lost 7 bases, and 7 bases had no gene match. The CDR3 DNA is TGTGCCAGCAAAGCGGGGCCCCGAACAGATACGCAGTATTTT. Residues: CASKAGPRTDTQYF.

The rearrangement links TRBV4-2 to TRBJ1-1; D might be TRBD1 (6 bases). The CDR3 extends over 13 amino acids. V was cut by 5 bases and J by 5 bases, with 12 bases left in between. Germline loops: CDR1 LGHNA, CDR2 YNFKEQ. The CDR3 sequence is CASSLGAGTEAFF. The CDR3 nucleotides are TGTGCCAGCAGCTTGGGGGCAGGGACTGAAGCTTTCTTT.

The rearrangement joins TRBV19 to TRBJ2-1, with D hard to call. V was shortened by 2 bases and J by 4 bases, with 12 bases between the two germline ends. There are 15 residues in the CDR3. Germline values: CDR1 LNHDA, CDR2 SQIVND (reference sequence). This chain's CDR3 is CASSISPGGYNEQFF. The CDR3 nucleotides read TGTGCCAGTAGTATATCCCCCGGCGGTTACAATGAGCAGTTCTTC.

The rearrangement joins TRBV7-9 to TRBJ1-3; D is ambiguous. Trimming removed 3 bases at V and 0 bases at J, with 9 bases between. Germline V gene sequence: CDR1 SEHNR, CDR2 FQNEAQ (reference sequence). The CDR3 consists of 15 residues. CDR3 nucleotide sequence: TGTGCCAGCAGCTTCGGAGGGATCTCTGGAAACACCATATATTTT. It yields the protein CASSFGGISGNTIYF.

J is TRBJ1-1 and V is TRBV6-6, with D maybe TRBD1 (5 bases). Germline V lookup: CDR1 MNHNY, CDR2 SVGAGI (reference sequence). CDR3 length equals 14 residues. V lost 6 bases and J 1 base, leaving 12 bases between the germline ends. This CDR3 is CASSILDRNTEAFF. As DNA, the CDR3 is TGTGCCAGCAGCATTCTCGACAGGAACACTGAAGCTTTCTTT.

This chain connects TRBV25-1 to TRBJ2-3; 9 bases are shared with TRBD1. V lost 6 bases, J lost 4 bases, and 8 bases stayed unmatched. The CDR3 sequence is 15 residues long. The germline gives CDR1 MGHDK, CDR2 SYGVNS. CDR3 sequence reads: CASRNRDRDPDTQYF. The CDR3 DNA reads TGTGCCAGCAGAAACCGGGACAGGGACCCAGATACGCAGTATTTT.

V gene TRBV27 combines with J gene TRBJ2-7; D uncertain. CDR1 and CDR2 (germline): MNHEY, SMNVEV (reference sequence). V was trimmed by 4 bases and J by 3 bases, leaving 7 bases between them. This CDR3 is built from 12 residues. CDR3 loop: CASSSPGYEQYF. In DNA, the CDR3 is TGTGCCAGCAGTTCTCCAGGCTACGAGCAGTACTTC.

The V call is TRBV7-2, the J call TRBJ2-5, with D hard to call. Trimming shortened V by 0 bases and J by 2 bases, and 4 bases separated the two germline ends. The CDR3 has 13 amino acids. Germline V gene data show CDR1 as SGHTA and CDR2 as FQGNSA. The CDR3 nucleotides are TGTGCCAGCAGCTTAGCGAGGCAAGAGACCCAGTACTTC. Translating it yields CASSLARQETQYF.

The chain recombines TRBV5-4 with TRBJ2-2; no clear D gene. V was cut by 0 bases and J by 1 base, with 4 bases left in between. Germline-derived CDR1 and CDR2 are SGHNT and YYREEE (reference sequence). The CDR3 is 14 residues long. The CDR3 nucleotides are TGTGCCAGCAGCTTGGGTAGGAACACCGGGGAGCTGTTTTTT. This codes for CASSLGRNTGELFF.

The rearrangement joins TRBV5-1 to TRBJ2-4; D not resolved. Germline CDR1 and CDR2: SGHRS and YFSETQ. This CDR3 is 16 amino acids long. The V end lost 0 bases, the J end lost 0 bases, and 10 bases lay between the germline ends. As DNA, the CDR3 is TGCGCCAGCAGCTTGGGACCGGGTCTAGCCAAAAACATTCAGTACTTC. Translated: CASSLGPGLAKNIQYF.

The V and J genes are TRBV25-1 and TRBJ1-1; weak D call: TRBD1 (5 bases). Trimming took 4 bases from V and 3 from J, leaving 12 bases between them. Germline V lookup: CDR1 MGHDK, CDR2 SYGVNS. The CDR3 covers 14 residues. DNA for the CDR3: TGTGCCAGCAGTGCCCCAGGGTGGCACACTGAAGCTTTCTTT. This sequence encodes CASSAPGWHTEAFF.

V and J are TRBV10-2 and TRBJ2-5; the match to TRBD1 covers 9 bases. V trimming: 8 bases; J trimming: 11 bases; junction bases outside the gene matches: 15. Germline V gives CDR1 WSHSY, CDR2 SAAADI. The CDR3 is made up of 14 amino acids. CDR3 protein: CASAGLTGGREQYF. Written as DNA, the CDR3 is TGCGCCAGCGCGGGTCTCACAGGGGGCCGTGAGCAGTACTTC.

J is TRBJ1-1 and V is TRBV2; 10 nucleotides agree with TRBD1. The CDR3 extends over 15 amino acids. With 8 bases clipped from V and 2 bases from J, the junction kept 8 bases outside the gene matches. Looked up from germline, CDR1 is SNHLY and CDR2 is FYNNEI. The CDR3, as DNA: TGTGCCAGCGGAGGGACAGGGGCGGCCAACACTGAAGCTTTCTTT. Amino acid sequence: CASGGTGAANTEAFF. Full variable domain (remainder filled in from reference TRBV2 and TRBJ1-1): EPEVTQTPSHQVTQMGQEVILRCVPISNHLYFYWYRQILGQKVEFLVSFYNNEISEKSEIFDDQFSVERPDGSNFTLKIRSTKLEDSAMYFCASGGTGAANTEAFFGQGTRLTVV.

This sequence joins TRBV30 and TRBJ1-4, with TRBD1 matching over 9 bases. The CDR3 contains 15 residues. The germline V gene encodes CDR1 GTSNPN and CDR2 SVGIG (reference sequence). Losses at the gene ends were 5 bases for V and 8 bases for J; bases not matched to a gene: 12. The CDR3 loop is CAWRPTGGLREKLFF. DNA for the CDR3: TGTGCCTGGCGTCCAACAGGGGGCCTTCGAGAAAAACTGTTTTTT.

V usage is TRBV6-1 and J usage is TRBJ1-6; the match to TRBD1 covers 11 bases. Germline CDR1 and CDR2: MNHNS and SASEGT. The CDR3 spans 15 residues. The junction had 3 bases not matched to a gene; V was cut back by 4 bases and J by 7 bases. CDR3 DNA sequence: TGTGCCAGCAGTGCCCGGGACAGGGGGAATTCACCCCTCCACTTT. It specifies CASSARDRGNSPLHF.

This rearrangement joins TRBV5-1 to TRBJ1-4; D gene ambiguous. The V and J ends lost 5 bases and 8 bases respectively, with 13 bases between them. The CDR3 consists of 13 residues. CDR1 is SGHRS, CDR2 YFSETQ, per germline. CDR3 bases: TGCGCCAGCAGGGTAGCCCAGCGAGAAAAACTGTTTTTT. As protein: CASRVAQREKLFF.

V is TRBV6-5 and J is TRBJ1-3, with a weak D call TRBD1 (5 bases). Trimming cost V 5 bases and J 0 bases, with 11 bases left between them. Germline CDR1 reads MNHEY; CDR2 reads SVGAGI. CDR3 length equals 15 residues. CDR3 loop: CASSLLDSSGNTIYF. DNA of the CDR3: TGTGCCAGCAGTCTTTTAGACAGCTCTGGAAACACCATATATTTT.

The chain recombines TRBV7-9 with TRBJ1-6; D is undetermined. CDR1 is SEHNR, CDR2 FQNEAQ, per germline (reference sequence). V was clipped by 2 bases and J by 8 bases, with 10 bases between them. This CDR3 has 14 amino acids. The CDR3, as DNA: TGTGCCAGCAGCTTAATCGGTCTCCATTCACCCCTCCACTTT. Its translation is CASSLIGLHSPLHF.

The chain combines TRBV14 with TRBJ2-2; no definite D call. The CDR3 length is 16 residues. V was pared by 0 bases and J by 7 bases, with 15 bases between. Per germline, CDR1 SGHDN and CDR2 FVKESK. The chain's CDR3 is CASSQDLGGRGGELFF. In DNA form, the CDR3 reads TGTGCCAGCAGCCAAGATTTAGGTGGAAGAGGCGGGGAGCTGTTTTTT. The whole variable domain, filled in from reference TRBV14 and TRBJ2-2, reads EAGVTQFPSHSVIEKGQTVTLRCDPISGHDNLYWYRRVMGKEIKFLLHFVKESKQDESGMPNNRFLAERTGGTYSTLKVQPAELEDSGVYFCASSQDLGGRGGELFFGEGSRLTVL.

The rearrangement uses TRBV2 and TRBJ2-3, with 8 positions matching TRBD1. Germline CDR1 is SNHLY and CDR2 is FYNNEI. Germline trimming cut 1 base from V and 2 bases from J; bases unmatched to any gene: 2. The CDR3 has 15 residues. The CDR3 region is CASSEETGATDTQYF. The CDR3 DNA reads TGTGCCAGCAGTGAAGAGACAGGGGCCACAGATACGCAGTATTTT.